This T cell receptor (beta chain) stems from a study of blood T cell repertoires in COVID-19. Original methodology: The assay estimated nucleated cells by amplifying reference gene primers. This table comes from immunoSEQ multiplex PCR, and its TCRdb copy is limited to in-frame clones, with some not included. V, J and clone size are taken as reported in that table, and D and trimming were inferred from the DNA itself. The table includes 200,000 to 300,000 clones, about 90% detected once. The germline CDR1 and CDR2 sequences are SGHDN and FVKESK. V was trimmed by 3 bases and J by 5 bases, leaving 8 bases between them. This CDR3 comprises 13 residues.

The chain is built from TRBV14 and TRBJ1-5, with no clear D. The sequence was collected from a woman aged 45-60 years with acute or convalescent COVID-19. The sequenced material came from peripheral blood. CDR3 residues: CASSQSPDQPQHF. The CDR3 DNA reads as TGTGCCAGCAGCCAGTCTCCGGATCAGCCCCAGCATTTT.